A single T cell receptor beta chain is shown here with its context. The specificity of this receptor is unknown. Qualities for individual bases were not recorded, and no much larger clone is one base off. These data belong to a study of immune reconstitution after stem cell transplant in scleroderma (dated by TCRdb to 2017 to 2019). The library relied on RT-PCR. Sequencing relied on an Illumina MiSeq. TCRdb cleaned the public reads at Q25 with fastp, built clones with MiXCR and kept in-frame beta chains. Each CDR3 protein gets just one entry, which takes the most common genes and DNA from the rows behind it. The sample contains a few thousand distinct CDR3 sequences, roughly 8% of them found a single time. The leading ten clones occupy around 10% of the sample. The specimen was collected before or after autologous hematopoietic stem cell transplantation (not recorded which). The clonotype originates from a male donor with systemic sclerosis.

The DNA sequence follows: TGTGCCATCAGTGAGTTAGTAGCGGACAACTCCTACGAGCAGTACTTC. Its protein is CAISELVADNSYEQYF. The sequence joins TRBV10-3 to TRBJ2-7, with a tentative D gene TRBD2 over 6 matching bases. Measured from the cysteine to the phenylalanine, the CDR3 is 16 residues long. The kept DNA is CDR3 alone, 48 bases in frame from the first base. V drops 1 base and J drops 0 bases, leaving 13 bases in between. From the germline V gene, CDR1 is ENHRY and CDR2 is SYGVKD.